There are a few counts of the clone carrying this T cell receptor beta chain. Its cognate antigen is unknown. The sample comes from a study of T-cell reconstitution after alpha-beta-depleted transplantation in children. Study outcomes and limitations: There were reportedly several hundred expanded graft clones from which alpha-beta T cells came about two months after transplant. Fresh T-cell production supplied most of the T-cell counts and diversity seen one year after transplant.

A library of TCRbeta sequences, prepared with unique molecular identifiers, was generated. TCRdb independently ran MiXCR on the PCR reads; one entry per CDR3 protein. This table holds some 600,000 distinct CDR3 sequences, 10% to 15% found once. The CDR3 covers 15 residues. Trimming pared 5 bases from V and 0 bases from J, leaving 16 bases between. The germline gives CDR1 DFQATT, CDR2 SNEGSKA (reference sequence). The chain combines TRBV20-1 with TRBJ1-1, with D perhaps matching TRBD1 (5 bases). The sequences come from PBMCs, mostly from graft donor cells, collected 360 days after TCRalphabeta/CD19-depleted stem cell transplant. The receptor was isolated from a male patient younger than 18 who had a stem cell transplant for acute myeloid leukemia, so the T cells may come from the graft donor. The CDR3 protein is CSALRGRSMNTEAFF. CDR3 in DNA: TGCAGTGCTCTAAGGGGCCGCTCCATGAACACTGAAGCTTTCTTT.